These 12 T cell receptor beta chains were all obtained from the same sample, sequenced in a study of T cell repertoires in cytomegalovirus infection. TCRdb redid the calling of the reads with MiXCR, one entry per CDR3 protein. Of hundreds of thousands of distinct CDR3 sequences listed, approximately 22% were seen once; the top ten hold about 20%. Specimen: CD8+ T cells from PBMCs. These receptors were collected from a human donor in good health (CMV status not recorded). Some clones in this sample may be carry-over from other donors' samples.

Many counts were recorded for this clonotype. The chain recombines TRBV7-2 with TRBJ2-1, with D tentatively TRBD1 (6 bases). The CDR3 has 16 residues. Germline CDR1 and CDR2: SGHTA and FQGNSA. Trimming took 4 bases from V and 0 from J, leaving 13 bases between them. CDR3 in DNA: TGTGCCAGCAGCTCTCCTTGGGACATCTCCTACAATGAGCAGTTCTTC. Protein product: CASSSPWDISYNEQFF.

Written as DNA, the CDR3 is TGCAGCGTTGAAGATCCCGGCGGCTTGGACTATGGCTACACCTTC. Its protein product is CSVEDPGGLDYGYTF. The J gene is TRBJ1-2, the V gene TRBV29-1; D uncertain. The CDR3 has 15 amino acids. Trimming removed 0 bases at V and 3 bases at J, with 14 bases between. The germline gives CDR1 SQVTM, CDR2 ANQGSEA.

This clonotype was observed many times. V and J are TRBV7-9 and TRBJ2-7; D is uncertain. The V and J ends lost 1 base and 6 bases respectively, with 7 bases between them. The germline CDR1 and CDR2 sequences are SEHNR and FQNEAQ (reference sequence). The CDR3 contains 12 residues. Written as DNA, the CDR3 is TGTGCCAGCAGCTTAGATTCGATCGAGCAGTACTTC. The encoded protein is CASSLDSIEQYF.

This clonotype came up a few times. This chain connects TRBV7-9 to TRBJ2-1; D may be TRBD1 (5 bases). Between the trimmed V and J ends, which lost 2 bases and 7 bases, there was a span of 15 bases. The CDR3 spans 15 residues. CDR1 is SEHNR and CDR2 is FQNEAQ in the germline V gene (reference sequence). The CDR3, as DNA: TGTGCCAGCAGCTTAATACCCAATTCAGGGAATGAGCAGTTCTTC. Translated, it gives CASSLIPNSGNEQFF. Supplemented by reference TRBV7-9 and TRBJ2-1, the full variable domain reads DTGVSQNPRHKITKRGQNVTFRCDPISEHNRLYWYRQTLGQGPEFLTYFQNEAQLEKSRLLSDRFSAERPKGSFSTLEIQRTEQGDSAMYLCASSLIPNSGNEQFFGPGTRLTVL.

This clonotype was counted between two and nine times. V and J are TRBV20-1 and TRBJ2-5; 10 bases line up with TRBD2. In germline, CDR1 is DFQATT, CDR2 SNEGSKA (reference sequence). V gave up 0 bases and J gave up 1 base; unmatched junction bases: 8. CDR3 length: 17 amino acids. CDR3 residues: CSARDFLAGAPQETQYF. As DNA, the CDR3 is TGCAGTGCTAGAGATTTCCTAGCGGGGGCCCCCCAAGAGACCCAGTACTTC.

The rearrangement links TRBV20-1 to TRBJ2-7, with D perhaps TRBD1 (6 bases). V was pared by 1 base and J by 6 bases, with 7 bases between. CDR1 DFQATT and CDR2 SNEGSKA come from the germline V gene (reference sequence). This CDR3 has 11 amino acids. The CDR3 region has the DNA TGCAGTGCTAGAGTGGGGGCCGAGCAGTACTTC. As protein: CSARVGAEQYF.

This chain uses TRBV2 with TRBJ2-7; tentative D call: TRBD1 (5 bases). V was cut by 7 bases and J by 5 bases, with 27 bases left in between. Per the germline V gene, CDR1 is SNHLY and CDR2 is FYNNEI. The CDR3 runs to 17 residues. The CDR3 sequence is CASKEVRVIVRSDEQYF. The DNA of the CDR3 is TGTGCCAGCAAAGAGGTCAGGGTGATCGTCCGATCCGACGAGCAGTACTTC.

The rearrangement joins TRBV12-3 or TRBV12-4 to TRBJ2-5; weak D call: TRBD2 (6 bases). CDR3 length equals 14 residues. V shed 6 bases and J shed 2 bases, with 13 bases lying between them. CDR3 sequence reads: CASRPGLNQETQYF. DNA for the CDR3: TGTGCCAGCAGGCCGGGACTGAATCAAGAGACCCAGTACTTC.

The rearrangement uses TRBV11-2 and TRBJ1-1, with TRBD1 as a possible D gene (5 bases). V was cut by 5 bases and J by 1 base, with 14 bases left in between. CDR1 and CDR2 (germline): SGHAT, FQNNGV. The CDR3 extends over 15 amino acids. CDR3 bases: TGTGCCAGCAGCCGTGATGGGGGGTCGAACACTGAAGCTTTCTTT. It translates to CASSRDGGSNTEAFF.

In this sample, this clonotype turned up a few times. The J gene is TRBJ2-3, the V gene TRBV6-1; possibly TRBD1 for D (6 bases). The CDR3 length is 16 residues. Trimming took off 6 bases at V and 2 bases at J, with 18 bases between the two ends. Germline values: CDR1 MNHNS, CDR2 SASEGT. The DNA of the CDR3 is TGTGCCAGCAGCCACAGGGAACTTGACCTCACAGATACGCAGTATTTT. Its translation is CASSHRELDLTDTQYF.

The chain couples TRBV6-1 to TRBJ1-6; a possible D gene is TRBD1 (6 bases). The CDR3 has 13 residues. Germline CDR1 and CDR2: MNHNS and SASEGT. Trimming took off 8 bases at V and 5 bases at J, with 10 bases between the two ends. The CDR3 DNA follows: TGTGCCAGCTCGGACAGCCATAATTCACCCCTCCACTTT. Protein: CASSDSHNSPLHF.

This clonotype was found a few times. V gene TRBV6-4 combines with J gene TRBJ2-1; 8 positions match TRBD2. There are 15 residues in the CDR3. Germline trimming cut 4 bases from V and 5 bases from J; bases unmatched to any gene: 7. Germline CDR1 MRHNA, CDR2 SNTAGT. CDR3 nucleotides: TGTGCCAGCAGTGTTTATAGCGGGGCAGACAATGAGCAGTTCTTC. Translating it yields CASSVYSGADNEQFF.